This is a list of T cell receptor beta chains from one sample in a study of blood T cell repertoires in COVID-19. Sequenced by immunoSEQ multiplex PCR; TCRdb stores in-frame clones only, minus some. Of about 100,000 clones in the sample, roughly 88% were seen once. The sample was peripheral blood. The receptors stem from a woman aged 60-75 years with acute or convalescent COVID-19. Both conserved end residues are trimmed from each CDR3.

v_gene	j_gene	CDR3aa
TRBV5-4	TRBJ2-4	ATGQGIQAKNIQY
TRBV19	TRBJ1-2	ASLGEGANYGYT
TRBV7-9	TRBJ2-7	ASSLQGTIQYEQY
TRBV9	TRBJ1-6	ASSFGQGDSPLH
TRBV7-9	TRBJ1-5	ASSLGTASSNQPQH
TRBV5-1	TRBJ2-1	ASSPTSGYYNEQF
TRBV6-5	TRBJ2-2	ASSQQRTNTGELF
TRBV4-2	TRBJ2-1	ASSQDLGTELNEQF
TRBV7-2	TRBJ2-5	ASSLAGGIQETQY
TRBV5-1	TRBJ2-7	ASSFGGDRDEQY
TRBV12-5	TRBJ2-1	ASGNGNEQF
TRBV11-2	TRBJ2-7	ASSPERGVWHEQY
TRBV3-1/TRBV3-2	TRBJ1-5	ASSPGGSRNQPQH
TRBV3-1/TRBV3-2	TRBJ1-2	ASSQAGGYGYT
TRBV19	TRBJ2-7	ASSIETSGSYEQY
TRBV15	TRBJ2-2	ATSRDPVTGELF
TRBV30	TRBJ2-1	APQRVVTYNEQF
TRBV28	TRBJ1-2	ASSFRGYGYT
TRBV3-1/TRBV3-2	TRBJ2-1	ASSRTASREQF
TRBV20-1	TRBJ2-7	SASWDSYEQY
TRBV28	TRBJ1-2	AIRSLNYGYT
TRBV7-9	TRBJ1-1	ASSDRGYTEAF
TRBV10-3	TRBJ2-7	AISESMKQGKGSSYEQY
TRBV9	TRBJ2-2	ASSGLGELF
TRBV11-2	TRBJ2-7	ASSFGGRGPYEQY
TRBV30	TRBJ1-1	AWSARPPGTVNTEAF
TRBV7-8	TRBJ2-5	ASSATSGFQETQY
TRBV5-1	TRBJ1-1	ASSLVGQGDEAF
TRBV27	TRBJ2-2	ASGQTSGRAKGGELF
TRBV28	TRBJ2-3	ASSPAGQGFADTQY
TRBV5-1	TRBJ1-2	ASSAAGDYGYT
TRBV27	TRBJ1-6	ASSGISYNSPLH
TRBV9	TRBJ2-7	ASSPPAGLPWEQY
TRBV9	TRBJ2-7	ASSRDRDTYEQY
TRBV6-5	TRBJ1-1	ASRPLTGYNTEAF
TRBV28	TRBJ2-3	ASSLAGAGDTQY
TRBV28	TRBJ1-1	ASRSGRLEAF
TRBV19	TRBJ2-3	ASSFGTPFPTDTQY
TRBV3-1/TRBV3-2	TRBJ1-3	ASSQGEAGNTIY
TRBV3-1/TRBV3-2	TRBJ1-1	ASSSRQGENTEAF
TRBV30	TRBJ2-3	AWSARTSGARNTQY
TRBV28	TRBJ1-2	ASSLTYIPDGYT
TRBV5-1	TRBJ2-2	ASSVGERGTGELF
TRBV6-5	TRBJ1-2	ASGSILYGYT
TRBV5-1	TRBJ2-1	ASSFGLPGDEQF
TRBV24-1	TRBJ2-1	ATSDLRGSSSRQF
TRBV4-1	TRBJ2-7	ASSQEPLREQY
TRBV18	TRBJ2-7	ASSRSGLYEQY
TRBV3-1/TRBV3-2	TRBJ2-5	ASSQGTVQETQY
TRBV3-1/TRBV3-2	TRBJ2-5	ASRRGASGLAGLETQY
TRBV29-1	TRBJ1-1	SVNRVNLGAF
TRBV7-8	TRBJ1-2	ASSFGEGGGYT
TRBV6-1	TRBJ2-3	ASSERAGSPSDTQY
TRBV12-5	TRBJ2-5	ASGLVHGSRETQY